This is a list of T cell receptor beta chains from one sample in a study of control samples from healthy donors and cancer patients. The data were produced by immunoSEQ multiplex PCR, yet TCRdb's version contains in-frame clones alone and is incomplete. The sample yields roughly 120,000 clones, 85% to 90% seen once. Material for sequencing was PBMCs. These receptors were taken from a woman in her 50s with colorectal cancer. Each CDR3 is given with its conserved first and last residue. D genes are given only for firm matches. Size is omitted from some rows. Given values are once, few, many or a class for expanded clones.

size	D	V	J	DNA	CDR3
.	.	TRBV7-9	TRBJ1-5	TGTGCCAGCAGCATAGGTTCCGGGACCGAGTATAGCAATCAGCCCCAGCATTTT	CASSIGSGTEYSNQPQHF
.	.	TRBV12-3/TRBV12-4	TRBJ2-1	TGTGCCAGCAGTACGGACAGAGACAATGAGCAGTTCTTC	CASSTDRDNEQFF
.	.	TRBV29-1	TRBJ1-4	TGCAGCGTCACCGGCCTTGGGGAAGCAACTAATGAAAAACTGTTTTTT	CSVTGLGEATNEKLFF
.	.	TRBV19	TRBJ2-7	TGTGCCAGTAGTATAGATGGTGAGACGGTACTCGAGCAGTACTTC	CASSIDGETVLEQYF
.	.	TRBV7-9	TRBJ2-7	TGTGCCAGCAGCTTAGTCGGCGGGTACGAGCAGTACTTC	CASSLVGGYEQYF
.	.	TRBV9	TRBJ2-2	TGTGCCAGCAGCGTACACGGAACCGGGGAGCTGTTTTTT	CASSVHGTGELFF
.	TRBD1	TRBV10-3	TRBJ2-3	TGTGCCATCAGAGAGACAGGGGCCCCAGATACGCAGTATTTT	CAIRETGAPDTQYF
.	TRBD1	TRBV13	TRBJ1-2	TGTGCCAGCAGCGCTTTCCGGGACAGGGGGCGCCGGGATGATGGCTACACCTTC	CASSAFRDRGRRDDGYTF
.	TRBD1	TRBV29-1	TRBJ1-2	TGCAGCGTTGACGGAGGACAGGGGGGTGTTGGCTACACCTTC	CSVDGGQGGVGYTF
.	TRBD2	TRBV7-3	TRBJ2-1	TGTGCCAGCAGCCAGGAGAGGGCTAGCGGGAGACATGAGCAGTTCTTC	CASSQERASGRHEQFF
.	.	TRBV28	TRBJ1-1	TGTGCCAGCAGTTCCGATACTTTCCCGGGACGAGCTTTCTTT	CASSSDTFPGRAFF
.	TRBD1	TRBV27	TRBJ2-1	TGTGCCAGCAAGCAGGGGGCCTACAATGAGCAGTTCTTC	CASKQGAYNEQFF
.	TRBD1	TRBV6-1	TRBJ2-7	TGTGCCAGCAGTGAAGACCAGGGGGAATCCTACGAGCAGTACTTC	CASSEDQGESYEQYF
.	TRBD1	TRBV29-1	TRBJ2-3	TGCAGCGTTGAGAATAGAGACAGGGGGGACCAGTATTTT	CSVENRDRGDQYF
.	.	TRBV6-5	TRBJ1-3	TGTGCCAGCAGTCAATACGATGGACAGGGAAACACCATATATTTT	CASSQYDGQGNTIYF
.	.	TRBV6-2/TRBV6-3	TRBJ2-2	TGTGCCAGCAGTTCTCGGGTGACCGGGGAGCTGTTTTTT	CASSSRVTGELFF
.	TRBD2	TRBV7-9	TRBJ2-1	TGTGCCAGCAGCCCAGCGGGGGTGAAACGCAATGAGCAGTTCTTC	CASSPAGVKRNEQFF
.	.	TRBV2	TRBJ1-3	TGTGCCAGCCCTATAGACCATCCCTACTCTGGAAACACCATATATTTT	CASPIDHPYSGNTIYF
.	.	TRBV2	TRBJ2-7	TGTGCCAGCAGGCTGACATGGAACTACGAGCAGTACTTC	CASRLTWNYEQYF
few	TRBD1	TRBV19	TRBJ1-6	TGTGCCAGTACCCACGCGGGACAGGTTAATTCACCCCTCCACTTT	CASTHAGQVNSPLHF
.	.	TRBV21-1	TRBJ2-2	TGTGCCAGCAGCAAAGGGGTAACGCTAAAAATAACGAACACCGGGGAGCTGTTTTTT	CASSKGVTLKITNTGELFF
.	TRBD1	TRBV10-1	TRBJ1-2	TGCGCCAGCCCCCGGGACAGGGCGGGAGGGGACTATGGCTACACCTTC	CASPRDRAGGDYGYTF
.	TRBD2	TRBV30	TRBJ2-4	TGTGCCTGGGATAGCGGGAGATTGGGTACAATAGCCAAAAACATTCAGTACTTC	CAWDSGRLGTIAKNIQYF
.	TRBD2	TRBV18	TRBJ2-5	TGTGCCAGCTCACCAGCGGGAGGGCCTCTGGAGACCCAGTACTTC	CASSPAGGPLETQYF
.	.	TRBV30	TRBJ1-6	TGTGCCTGGATTAAAGAAGCGGGGTCACCCCTCCACTTT	CAWIKEAGSPLHF
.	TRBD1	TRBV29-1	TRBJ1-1	TGCAGCGTTGGCGGGACAGGGGAGACGACTGAAGCTTTCTTT	CSVGGTGETTEAFF
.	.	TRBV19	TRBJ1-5	TGTGCCAGTATGGAGAACAATGGAGGTGCGCAGCCCCAGCATTTT	CASMENNGGAQPQHF
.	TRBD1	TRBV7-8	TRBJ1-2	TGTGCCAGCAGCCGGGCGGGCCTTTCACAGGGGGGCTACACCTTC	CASSRAGLSQGGYTF
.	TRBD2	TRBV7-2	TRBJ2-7	TGTGCCAGCAGCTCTACTAGCGGGGGGCCGTTGTACGAGCAGTACTTC	CASSSTSGGPLYEQYF
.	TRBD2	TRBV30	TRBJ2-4	TGTGCCTGGACTAGCGGCCAGGCCAAAAACATTCAGTACTTC	CAWTSGQAKNIQYF
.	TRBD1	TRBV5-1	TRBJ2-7	TGCGCCAGCAGCTTCGAGGGGGCGCGATACGAGCAGTACTTC	CASSFEGARYEQYF
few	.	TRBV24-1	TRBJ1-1	TGTGCCACCAGTGATTTTAGGAGCAAGGACGACCCGAACACTGAAGCTTTCTTT	CATSDFRSKDDPNTEAFF
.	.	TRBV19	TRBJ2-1	TGTGCCAGTATGCAGACCATCAACTCCTACAATGAGCAGTTCTTC	CASMQTINSYNEQFF
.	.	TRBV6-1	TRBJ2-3	TGTGCCAGCAGTGAAGTTGCCTACACAGATACGCAGTATTTT	CASSEVAYTDTQYF
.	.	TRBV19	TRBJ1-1	TGTGCCAGTAGTAAACAGGGCGACAGTGAAGCTTTCTTT	CASSKQGDSEAFF
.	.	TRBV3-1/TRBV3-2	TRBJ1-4	TGTGCCAGCAGCCAAATTCAAGGCGAAAAACTGTTTTTT	CASSQIQGEKLFF
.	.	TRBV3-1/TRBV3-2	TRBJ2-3	TGTGCCAGCAGCCAAGTTGTAACTAGCACAGATACGCAGTATTTT	CASSQVVTSTDTQYF
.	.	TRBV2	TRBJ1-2	TGTGCCAGCAGTGAGGAAACTTACTATGGCTACACCTTC	CASSEETYYGYTF
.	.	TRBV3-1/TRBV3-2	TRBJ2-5	TGTGCCAGCAGCCCGAGGGGGGAGAGAGAGACCCAGTACTTC	CASSPRGERETQYF
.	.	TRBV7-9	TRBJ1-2	TGTGCCAGCAGCTTAGTATCAGAAACGAACTATGGCTACACCTTC	CASSLVSETNYGYTF
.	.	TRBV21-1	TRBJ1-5	TGTGCCAGCAGCAAAAACCTACCGGGACAGGAAAATCAGCCCCAGCATTTT	CASSKNLPGQENQPQHF
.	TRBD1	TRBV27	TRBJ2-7	TGTGCCAGCAGAAGCGGACAGGATGTTTTTTACGAGCAGTACTTC	CASRSGQDVFYEQYF
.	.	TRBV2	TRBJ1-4	TGTGCCAGCATCGGATACAGGGACTCAACTAATGAAAAACTGTTTTTT	CASIGYRDSTNEKLFF
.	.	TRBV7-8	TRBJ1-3	TGTGCCAGCAGCTTAGAAGTCCCGATCTCTGGAAACACCATATATTTT	CASSLEVPISGNTIYF
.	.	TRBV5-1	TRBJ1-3	TGCGCCAGCAGCTCGGGGGAAAACACCATATATTTT	CASSSGENTIYF
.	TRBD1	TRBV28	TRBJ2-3	TGTGCCAGCAGTCCACCAGGGGGCTGGGGAGATACGCAGTATTTT	CASSPPGGWGDTQYF
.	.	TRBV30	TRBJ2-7	TGTGCCTGGAGTGTACGTGGGAAACCCTACGAGCAGTACTTC	CAWSVRGKPYEQYF
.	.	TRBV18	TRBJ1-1	TGTGCCAGCTCACCAGGGCTTGACACTGAAGCTTTCTTT	CASSPGLDTEAFF
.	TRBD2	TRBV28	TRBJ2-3	TGTGCCAGCAGTCCCCATCGGGGGGGGGAAGATACGCAGTATTTT	CASSPHRGGEDTQYF
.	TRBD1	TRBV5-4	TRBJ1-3	TGTGCCAGCAGCAGGGGGCGTTTTGGAAACACCATATATTTT	CASSRGRFGNTIYF
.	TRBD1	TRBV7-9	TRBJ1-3	TGTGCCAGCAGCACAGGGGCTTTGGGCGACACCATATATTTT	CASSTGALGDTIYF
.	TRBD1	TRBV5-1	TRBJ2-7	TGCGCCAGCAGCTTGGATGGGCCCGACAGGGTCTACTTC	CASSLDGPDRVYF
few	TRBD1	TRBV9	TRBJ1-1	TGTGCCAGCAGCGTAGTGGGACAGGGGGGCACTGAAGCTTTCTTT	CASSVVGQGGTEAFF
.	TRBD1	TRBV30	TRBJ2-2	TGTGCCTTGGACAGGGCTTCGAACACCGGGGAGCTGTTTTTT	CALDRASNTGELFF
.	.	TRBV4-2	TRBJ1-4	TGTGCCAGCAGCCAAGATTTGTTCGTGTTAGGAGGAAGAAATGAAAAACTGTTTTTT	CASSQDLFVLGGRNEKLFF
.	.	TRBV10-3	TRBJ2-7	TGTGCCATCAGTTCCGGGTTGCATGGCGAGCAGTACTTC	CAISSGLHGEQYF
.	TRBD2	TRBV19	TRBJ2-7	TGTGCCAGTAGTTCCCCTAGCGGGGGCAGCTCCTACGAGCAGTACTTC	CASSSPSGGSSYEQYF